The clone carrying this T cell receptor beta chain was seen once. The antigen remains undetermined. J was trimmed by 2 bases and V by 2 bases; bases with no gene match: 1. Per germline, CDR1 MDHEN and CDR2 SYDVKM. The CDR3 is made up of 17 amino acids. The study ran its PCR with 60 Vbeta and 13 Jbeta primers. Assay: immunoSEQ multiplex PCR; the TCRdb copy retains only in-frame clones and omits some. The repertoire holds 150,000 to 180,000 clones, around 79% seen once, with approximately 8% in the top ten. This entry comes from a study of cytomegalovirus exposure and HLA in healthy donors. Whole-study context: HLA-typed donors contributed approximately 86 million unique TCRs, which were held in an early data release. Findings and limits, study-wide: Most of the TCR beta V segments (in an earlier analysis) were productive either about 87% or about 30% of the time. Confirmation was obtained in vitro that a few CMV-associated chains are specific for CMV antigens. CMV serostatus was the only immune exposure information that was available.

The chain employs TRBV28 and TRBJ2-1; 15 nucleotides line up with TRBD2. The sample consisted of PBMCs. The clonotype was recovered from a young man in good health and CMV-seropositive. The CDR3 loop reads CASSLRTSGGAYNEQFF. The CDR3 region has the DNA TGTGCCAGCAGTTTAAGGACTAGCGGGGGGGCCTACAATGAGCAGTTCTTC. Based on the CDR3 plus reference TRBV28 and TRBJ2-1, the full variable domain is DVKVTQSSRYLVKRTGEKVFLECVQDMDHENMFWYRQDPGLGLRLIYFSYDVKMKEKGDIPEGYSVSREKKERFSLILESASTNQTSMYLCASSLRTSGGAYNEQFFGPGTRLTVL.